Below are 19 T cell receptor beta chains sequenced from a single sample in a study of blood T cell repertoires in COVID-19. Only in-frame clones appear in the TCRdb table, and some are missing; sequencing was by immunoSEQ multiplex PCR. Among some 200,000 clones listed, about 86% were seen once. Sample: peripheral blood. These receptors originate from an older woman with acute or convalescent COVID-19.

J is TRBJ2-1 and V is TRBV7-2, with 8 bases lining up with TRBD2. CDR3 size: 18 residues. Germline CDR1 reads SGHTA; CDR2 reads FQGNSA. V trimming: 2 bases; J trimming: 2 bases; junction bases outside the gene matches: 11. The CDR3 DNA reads TGTGCCAGCAGCTTAATTCGGATTCTAGCGGGCCCCTACAATGAGCAGTTCTTC. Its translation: CASSLIRILAGPYNEQFF.

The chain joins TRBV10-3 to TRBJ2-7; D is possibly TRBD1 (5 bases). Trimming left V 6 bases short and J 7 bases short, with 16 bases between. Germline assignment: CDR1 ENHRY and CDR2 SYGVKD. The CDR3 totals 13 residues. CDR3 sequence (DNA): TGTGCCATCAGGCGACAGACTTACGGGGAGCAGTACTTC. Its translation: CAIRRQTYGEQYF.

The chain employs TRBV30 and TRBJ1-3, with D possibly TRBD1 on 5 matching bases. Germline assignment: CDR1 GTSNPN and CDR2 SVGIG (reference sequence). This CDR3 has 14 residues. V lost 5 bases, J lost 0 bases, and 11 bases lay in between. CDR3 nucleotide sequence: TGTGCCTGGCGGGGGGAGAGCTCTGGAAACACCATATATTTT. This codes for CAWRGESSGNTIYF.

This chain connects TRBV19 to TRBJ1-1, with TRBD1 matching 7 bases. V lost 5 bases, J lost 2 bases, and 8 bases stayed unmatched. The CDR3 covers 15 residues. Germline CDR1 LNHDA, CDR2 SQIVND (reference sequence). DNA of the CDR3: TGTGCCAGTAGTTATCTCGGGACAGCAAACACTGAAGCTTTCTTT. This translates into CASSYLGTANTEAFF.

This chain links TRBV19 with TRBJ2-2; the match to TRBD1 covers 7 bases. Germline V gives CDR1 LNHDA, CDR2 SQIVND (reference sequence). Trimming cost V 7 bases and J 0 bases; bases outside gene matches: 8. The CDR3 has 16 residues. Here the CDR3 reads CASKVPGTANTGELFF. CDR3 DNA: TGTGCCAGTAAGGTCCCGGGGACAGCGAACACCGGGGAGCTGTTTTTT.

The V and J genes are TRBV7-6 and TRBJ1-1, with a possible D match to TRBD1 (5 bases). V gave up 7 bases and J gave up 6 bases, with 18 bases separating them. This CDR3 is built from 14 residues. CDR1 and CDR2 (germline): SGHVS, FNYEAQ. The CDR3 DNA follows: TGTGCCAGCAAATCGGACACCACGGGCGCTGAAGCTTTCTTT. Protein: CASKSDTTGAEAFF.

CDR3 DNA: TGCGCCAGCAGCCATCAGGTGACAGCATCGGGCGATGGCTACACCTTC. As protein: CASSHQVTASGDGYTF. This chain joins TRBV4-3 and TRBJ1-2, with D possibly TRBD1 on 5 matching bases. CDR3 length equals 16 residues. Trimming cost V 3 bases and J 6 bases, with 20 bases left between them. Per the germline V gene, CDR1 is LGHNA and CDR2 is YSLEER.

CDR3 bases: TGTGCCAGCCGACAGGGTCCGGGTGAAAAACTGTTTTTT. It specifies CASRQGPGEKLFF. The chain uses TRBV2 and TRBJ1-4; 7 bases agree with TRBD1. This CDR3 region has 13 residues. Looked up from germline, CDR1 is SNHLY and CDR2 is FYNNEI. The ends lost 8 bases at V and 7 bases at J; junction bases unmatched: 7.

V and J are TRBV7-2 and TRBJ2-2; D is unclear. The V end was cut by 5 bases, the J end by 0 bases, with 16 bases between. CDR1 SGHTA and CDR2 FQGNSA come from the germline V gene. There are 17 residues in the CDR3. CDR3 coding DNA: TGTGCCAGCAGCCCAAGCCTCGTGGGCGCGAACACCGGGGAGCTGTTTTTT. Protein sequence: CASSPSLVGANTGELFF.

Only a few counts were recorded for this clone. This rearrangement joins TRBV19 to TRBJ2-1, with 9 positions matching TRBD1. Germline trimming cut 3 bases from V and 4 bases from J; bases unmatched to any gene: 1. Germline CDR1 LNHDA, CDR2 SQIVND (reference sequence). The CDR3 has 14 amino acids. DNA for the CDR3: TGTGCCAGTAGTATTGGGACAGGGTACAATGAGCAGTTCTTC. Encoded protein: CASSIGTGYNEQFF. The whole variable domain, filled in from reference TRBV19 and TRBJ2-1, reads DGGITQSPKYLFRKEGQNVTLSCEQNLNHDAMYWYRQDPGQGLRLIYYSQIVNDFQKGDIAEGYSVSREKKESFPLTVTSAQKNPTAFYLCASSIGTGYNEQFFGPGTRLTVL.

The CDR3 loop reads CASGNRGLETEAFF. The CDR3 DNA sequence: TGTGCCAGCGGGAACAGGGGGCTGGAGACTGAAGCTTTCTTT. The chain joins TRBV7-2 to TRBJ1-1; 9 positions match TRBD1. Losses at the gene ends were 8 bases for V and 5 bases for J; bases not matched to a gene: 9. From germline, CDR1 is SGHTA and CDR2 FQGNSA. The CDR3 covers 14 residues.

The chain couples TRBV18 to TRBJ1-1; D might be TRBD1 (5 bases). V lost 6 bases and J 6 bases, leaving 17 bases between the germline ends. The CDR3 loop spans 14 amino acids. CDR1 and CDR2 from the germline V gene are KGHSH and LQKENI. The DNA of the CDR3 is TGTGCCAGCTCCCGCGCCGGGGGAACCTCTGAAGCTTTCTTT. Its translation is CASSRAGGTSEAFF.

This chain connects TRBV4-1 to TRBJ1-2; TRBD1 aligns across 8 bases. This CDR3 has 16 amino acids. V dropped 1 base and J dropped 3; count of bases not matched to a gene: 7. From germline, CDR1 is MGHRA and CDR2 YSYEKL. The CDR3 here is CASSQAPGGLDYGYTF. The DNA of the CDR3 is TGCGCCAGCAGCCAAGCCCCAGGGGGCCTTGACTATGGCTACACCTTC.

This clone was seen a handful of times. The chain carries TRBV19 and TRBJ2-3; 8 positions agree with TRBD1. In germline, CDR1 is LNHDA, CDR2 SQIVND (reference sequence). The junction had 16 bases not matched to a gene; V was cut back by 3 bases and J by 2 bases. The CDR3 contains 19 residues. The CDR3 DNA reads TGTGCCAGTAGTATCGCTCCGATTGGACAGGGCTCTTTCACAGATACGCAGTATTTT. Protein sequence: CASSIAPIGQGSFTDTQYF.

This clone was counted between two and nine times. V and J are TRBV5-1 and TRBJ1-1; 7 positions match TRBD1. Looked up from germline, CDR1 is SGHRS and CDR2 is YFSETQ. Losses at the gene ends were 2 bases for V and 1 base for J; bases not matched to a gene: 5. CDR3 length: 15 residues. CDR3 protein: CASSLNRGTNTEAFF. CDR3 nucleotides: TGCGCCAGCAGCTTAAACAGGGGAACGAACACTGAAGCTTTCTTT.

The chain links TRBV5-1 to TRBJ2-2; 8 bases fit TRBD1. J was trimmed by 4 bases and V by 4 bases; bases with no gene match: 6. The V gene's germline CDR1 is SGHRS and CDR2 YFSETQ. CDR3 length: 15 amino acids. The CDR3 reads CASSDQGAGTGELFF. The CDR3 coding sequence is TGCGCCAGCAGCGATCAGGGGGCGGGCACCGGGGAGCTGTTTTTT.

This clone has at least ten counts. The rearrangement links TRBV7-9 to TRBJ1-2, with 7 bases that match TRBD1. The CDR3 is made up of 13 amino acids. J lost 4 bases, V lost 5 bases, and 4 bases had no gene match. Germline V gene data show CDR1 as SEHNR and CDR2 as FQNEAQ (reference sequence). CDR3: CASSHSGGYGYTF. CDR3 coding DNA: TGTGCCAGCAGCCATTCAGGGGGCTATGGCTACACCTTC. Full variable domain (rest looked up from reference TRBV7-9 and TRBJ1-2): DTGVSQNPRHKITKRGQNVTFRCDPISEHNRLYWYRQTLGQGPEFLTYFQNEAQLEKSRLLSDRFSAERPKGSFSTLEIQRTEQGDSAMYLCASSHSGGYGYTFGSGTRLTVV.

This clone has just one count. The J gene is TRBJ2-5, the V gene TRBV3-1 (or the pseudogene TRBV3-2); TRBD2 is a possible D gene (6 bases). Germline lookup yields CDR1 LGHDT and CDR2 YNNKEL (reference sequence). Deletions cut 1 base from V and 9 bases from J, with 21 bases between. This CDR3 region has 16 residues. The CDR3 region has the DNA TGTGCCAGCAGCCAAGCCCCCCCGGGGGTGGGAGATCCCCAGTACTTC. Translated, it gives CASSQAPPGVGDPQYF.

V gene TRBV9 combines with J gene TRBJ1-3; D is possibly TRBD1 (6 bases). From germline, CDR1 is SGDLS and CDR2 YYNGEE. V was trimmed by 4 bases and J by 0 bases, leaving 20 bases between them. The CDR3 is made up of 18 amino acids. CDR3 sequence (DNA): TGTGCCAGCAGCCCCCGGCCGGACAGTCCAATCTCTGGAAACACCATATATTTT. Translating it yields CASSPRPDSPISGNTIYF.